What follows describes a single T cell receptor (beta chain). The sample originates from a study of blood T cell repertoires in COVID-19. Overall study context: Sources were T cells, B-cell-depleted T cells, or PBMCs; the material itself was cDNA or gDNA.

Trimming took off 1 base at V and 5 bases at J, with 20 bases between the two ends. The germline CDR1 and CDR2 sequences are SQVTM and ANQGSEA. The CDR3 spans 16 residues. Original methodology: Amplification of reference gene primers was used by the study to estimate nucleated cell counts. Assay: immunoSEQ multiplex PCR; the TCRdb copy retains only in-frame clones and omits some. Clone size and the V and J calls come from that table; the DNA yielded D and trimming. The table lists some 82,000 clones, 81% of them singletons. V gene TRBV29-1 combines with J gene TRBJ1-1; D is perhaps TRBD1 (5 bases). This receptor was obtained from an older man with acute or convalescent COVID-19. Sequenced: peripheral blood. In nucleotides, the CDR3 is TGCAGCGTTGAAGGTATGCCAGGGTACTTGATGACTGAAGCTTTCTTT. This translates into CSVEGMPGYLMTEAFF.